A single T cell receptor (beta chain) is shown here with its context. What it binds is unknown. Germline V lookup: CDR1 SGHKS, CDR2 YYEKEE (reference sequence). Trimming left V 0 bases short and J 7 bases short, with 13 bases between. This CDR3 has 14 residues. The data belong to a study of STAT5B mutations in CD4+ large granular lymphocyte leukemia. Whole-study results and caveats: No patients shared main leukemic clonotypes, though roughly 25% appeared at low frequency elsewhere.

Healthy controls were blood donor buffy coats. Clones were sequenced by immunoSEQ multiplex PCR, and TCRdb holds only the in-frame ones, with some missing. This table has 30,000 to 35,000 clones, around nine tenths appearing once. This clonotype was obtained from a human donor in good health. Material for sequencing was CD4+ T cells from blood buffy coats. The chain employs TRBV5-5 and TRBJ1-2; D uncertain. The CDR3 sequence is CASSLALGSSGYTF. The CDR3 DNA follows: TGTGCCAGCAGCTTGGCCTTGGGCAGCTCTGGCTACACCTTC.